The rows below give T cell receptor beta chains drawn from one sample of a study of monozygotic twins with inflammatory bowel disease. No DNA is given; TCRdb re-called the 5' RACE reads and lists each CDR3 protein once. This sample contains about 93,000 distinct CDR3 sequences. Sequencing input: blood. Receptors were obtained from a human donor with ulcerative colitis or Crohn's disease, or a healthy co-twin of an affected twin (not recorded which). CDR3s include the opening cysteine and the closing phenylalanine or tryptophan.

V	length	J	CDR3
TRBV27	16	TRBJ2-4	CASSLWQGLAKNIQYF
TRBV5-5	14	TRBJ1-4	CASSLTGGIEKLFF
TRBV11-2	13	TRBJ1-2	CASSLQGSEGYTF
TRBV5-1	13	TRBJ1-3	CASSLMGGPTIYF
TRBV29-1	14	TRBJ1-2	CSVAPDMASYGYTF
TRBV3-1	13	TRBJ2-2	CASSHSPAGELFF
TRBV3-1	14	TRBJ2-3	CASSRDRAGDTQYF
TRBV20-1	15	TRBJ2-2	CSATRYGVVTGELFF
TRBV9	15	TRBJ1-5	CASSPHGNSNQPQHF
TRBV20-1	15	TRBJ1-4	CSAPMPGRGNEKLFF
TRBV20-1	14	TRBJ2-3	CSGVTGGFTDTQYF
TRBV10-2	13	TRBJ2-7	CASSFQPRDEQYF
TRBV12-3/TRBV12-4	15	TRBJ1-5	CASSLTGGPNQPQHF
TRBV14	15	TRBJ2-7	CASSHGQGGPYEQYF
TRBV7-2	15	TRBJ1-2	CASSLDRQGIYGYTF
TRBV11-3	15	TRBJ2-7	CASSLRTGRRSEQYF
TRBV29-1	14	TRBJ2-7	CSVEVGDSSYEQYF
TRBV5-1	15	TRBJ1-1	CASSLKTGGFTEAFF
TRBV12-3/TRBV12-4	14	TRBJ1-1	CASSHFGLNTEAFF
TRBV5-1	14	TRBJ2-7	CASSSRTATYEQYF